The rows below give T cell receptor beta chains drawn from one sample of a study of cytomegalovirus exposure and HLA in healthy donors. Produced via immunoSEQ multiplex PCR; TCRdb's table is partial and in-frame only. This table holds around 140,000 clones, roughly 78% found once. Sequenced material: PBMCs. These receptors originate from a middle-aged man in good health and CMV-seropositive. Each CDR3 is given with its conserved first and last residue. The D gene is left open where the match is weak. The listing skips clone size in some rows; elsewhere it reads once, few, many or a size class.

D gene,J gene,V gene,clone size,CDR3 protein,CDR3 DNA
.,TRBJ1-4,TRBV6-6,.,CATLRGANEKLFF,TGTGCCACCCTCAGGGGTGCTAATGAAAAACTGTTTTTT
TRBD1,TRBJ1-6,TRBV2,.,CASSLKTGTVYNSPLHF,TGTGCCAGCAGTCTAAAAACCGGGACAGTCTATAATTCACCCCTCCACTTT
TRBD1,TRBJ2-7,TRBV29-1,.,CSVGGTGGSYEQYF,TGCAGCGTTGGAGGGACAGGGGGAAGCTACGAGCAGTACTTC
TRBD2,TRBJ2-7,TRBV7-6,few,CASSLIASGTNYEQYF,TGTGCCAGCAGCTTAATAGCTAGCGGGACAAACTACGAGCAGTACTTC
TRBD1,TRBJ1-3,TRBV5-4,few,CASSSPGQVSGNTIYF,TGTGCCAGCAGCTCTCCGGGACAGGTCTCTGGAAACACCATATATTTT
.,TRBJ1-5,TRBV6-5,.,CASSSQGASQPQHF,TGTGCCAGCAGTTCACAAGGGGCAAGTCAGCCCCAGCATTTT
TRBD2,TRBJ2-1,TRBV10-3,few,CAISDPGGTEQFF,TGTGCCATCAGTGACCCCGGGGGGACTGAGCAGTTCTTC
.,TRBJ2-3,TRBV15,once,CATSRDRGIADTQYF,TGTGCCACCAGCAGAGATCGGGGGATAGCAGATACGCAGTATTTT
TRBD1,TRBJ2-7,TRBV7-9,few,CSSSPWDREGEQYF,TGTTCCAGCAGCCCTTGGGACAGGGAAGGCGAGCAGTACTTC
.,TRBJ2-7,TRBV5-6,.,CASSLDRGYEQYF,TGTGCCAGCAGCTTGGATCGGGGCTACGAGCAGTACTTC
.,TRBJ2-7,TRBV19,.,CASNTGTNHYEQYF,TGTGCCAGTAATACAGGTACCAACCACTACGAGCAGTACTTC
TRBD2,TRBJ2-7,TRBV11-2,.,CASSLGRLAGGPEEQYF,TGTGCCAGCAGCTTAGGTAGACTAGCGGGAGGGCCTGAAGAGCAGTACTTC
.,TRBJ1-4,TRBV19,.,CASSIDSPAGNNEKLFF,TGTGCCAGTAGTATAGACTCCCCGGCAGGAAATAATGAAAAACTGTTTTTT
.,TRBJ1-2,TRBV11-3,.,CASSPTGQFYGYTF,TGTGCCAGCAGCCCTACAGGACAGTTCTATGGCTACACCTTC
.,TRBJ2-2,TRBV7-6,.,CASSLVPLSTGELFF,TGTGCCAGCAGCTTAGTTCCTCTTTCGACCGGGGAGCTGTTTTTT
TRBD2,TRBJ2-7,TRBV7-2,.,CASSSGTTTYEQYF,TGTGCCAGCAGTTCCGGGACTACCACCTACGAGCAGTACTTC
.,TRBJ1-3,TRBV10-3,.,CAIRANSGNTIYF,TGTGCCATCAGGGCAAACTCTGGAAACACCATATATTTT
.,TRBJ2-2,TRBV6-5,.,CASSYSIPGVAGELFF,TGTGCCAGCAGTTACTCGATTCCGGGAGTCGCTGGGGAGCTGTTTTTT
TRBD1,TRBJ2-7,TRBV19,.,CASGSRTGSSYEQYF,TGTGCCAGTGGGTCAAGGACAGGTAGCTCCTACGAGCAGTACTTC
.,TRBJ1-5,TRBV2,few,CASEVGEVGQPQHF,TGTGCCAGCGAGGTAGGGGAAGTGGGCCAGCCCCAGCATTTT
TRBD2,TRBJ2-1,TRBV5-1,.,CASSRGTSGNTYNEQFF,TGCGCCAGCAGCCGGGGGACTAGCGGGAATACTTACAATGAGCAGTTCTTC
TRBD2,TRBJ2-7,TRBV5-4,.,CASSFGLADEQYF,TGTGCCAGCAGCTTTGGACTAGCCGACGAGCAGTACTTC
TRBD2,TRBJ2-1,TRBV2,.,CASSEALLAGDEQFF,TGTGCCAGCAGTGAAGCGCTTTTAGCGGGAGACGAGCAGTTCTTC
.,TRBJ2-5,TRBV11-3,.,CASSLDRQQETQYF,TGTGCCAGCAGCTTAGACAGACAGCAAGAGACCCAGTACTTC
TRBD1,TRBJ1-4,TRBV18,few,CASSSGQGGTVNEKLFF,TGTGCCAGCTCATCGGGACAGGGGGGGACTGTTAATGAAAAACTGTTTTTT
TRBD1,TRBJ1-1,TRBV18,.,CASSPETGVAEAFF,TGTGCCAGCTCACCAGAGACAGGGGTGGCTGAAGCTTTCTTT
.,TRBJ2-1,TRBV15,.,CATSRESDYLQNEQFF,TGTGCCACCAGCAGAGAATCAGACTACCTACAGAATGAGCAGTTCTTC
.,TRBJ2-7,TRBV18,.,CASSPNSVAEQYF,TGTGCCAGCTCACCGAATTCGGTTGCCGAGCAGTACTTC
.,TRBJ2-7,TRBV27,.,CASSLSRGTYEQYF,TGTGCCAGCAGTTTATCGAGAGGGACCTACGAGCAGTACTTC
TRBD1,TRBJ2-2,TRBV25-1,.,CASSKTGAARELFF,TGTGCCAGTTCCAAAACAGGGGCGGCCCGGGAGCTGTTTTTT
.,TRBJ2-5,TRBV7-6,.,CASSASQETQYF,TGTGCCAGCAGCGCTAGCCAGGAGACCCAGTACTTC
TRBD1,TRBJ1-2,TRBV5-4,.,CASSFEHRQGNGYTF,TGTGCCAGCAGCTTCGAACACAGACAGGGCAATGGCTACACCTTC
.,TRBJ1-1,TRBV6-4,once,CASSVGENTEAFF,TGTGCCAGCAGTGTGGGAGAGAACACTGAAGCTTTCTTT
.,TRBJ2-3,TRBV5-5,.,CASSLIPELVRSDTQYF,TGTGCCAGCAGCTTAATCCCGGAACTAGTACGGTCAGATACGCAGTATTTT
.,TRBJ2-7,TRBV7-2,.,CASSLILAFSSYEQYF,TGTGCCAGCAGCTTAATCCTAGCGTTTAGCTCCTACGAGCAGTACTTC
.,TRBJ2-1,TRBV2,.,CASSDTFPTISGENNEQFF,TGTGCCAGCAGTGATACCTTCCCGACTATTAGCGGAGAGAACAATGAGCAGTTCTTC
.,TRBJ2-6,TRBV5-6,.,CASSLGAVPSGANVLTF,TGTGCCAGCAGCTTGGGGGCTGTCCCCTCTGGGGCCAACGTCCTGACTTTC
.,TRBJ2-7,TRBV5-1,.,CASSGLSRSSYEQYF,TGCGCCAGCAGCGGACTGTCCAGGAGCTCCTACGAGCAGTACTTC
.,TRBJ1-3,TRBV7-9,.,CASSLPGSGNTIYF,TGTGCCAGCAGCTTACCAGGGTCTGGAAACACCATATATTTT
.,TRBJ1-2,TRBV18,.,CASSPQSLPGANYGYTF,TGTGCCAGCTCACCACAATCTTTGCCAGGGGCTAACTATGGCTACACCTTC
TRBD2,TRBJ2-1,TRBV6-1,.,CASSEMLTSGYNEQFF,TGTGCCAGCAGTGAAATGTTGACTAGCGGATACAATGAGCAGTTCTTC
TRBD2,TRBJ2-7,TRBV27,.,CASSLHQRGGTYEQYF,TGTGCCAGCAGTTTACATCAGCGGGGGGGAACCTACGAGCAGTACTTC
.,TRBJ1-4,TRBV13,few,CASSRNNEKLFF,TGTGCCAGCAGCCGTAATAATGAAAAACTGTTTTTT
.,TRBJ1-1,TRBV19,once,CASSTPGLGNTEAFF,TGTGCCAGTAGTACCCCGGGTCTGGGGAACACTGAAGCTTTCTTT
.,TRBJ2-2,TRBV7-2,.,CASSLNRLTNTGELFF,TGTGCCAGCAGCTTAAACAGGCTAACGAACACCGGGGAGCTGTTTTTT
.,TRBJ2-7,TRBV4-2,.,CASSNGGAVQYEQYF,TGTGCCAGCAGCAACGGCGGGGCGGTCCAGTACGAGCAGTACTTC